The clone carrying this TCR beta chain has only a few counts. Its antigen is not known. Pools of viral peptides were used by the ViraFEST assay to expand antigen-specific CD4+ T cells ahead of sequencing. Cultured cells yielded isolated CD4+ T cells after nine to ten days. Vaccine recipients had no previous SARS-CoV-2 infection; their nucleocapsid antibodies were negative. They grew some 2 million PBMC in each well, adding around 10 IU/ml IL-2 and approximately 9.2 ug/ml peptides. The V gene end was trimmed by 5 bases and the J gene end by 4 bases; junction bases not matched to a gene: 4. Germline CDR1 reads MNHNY; CDR2 reads SVGAGI (reference sequence). The CDR3 spans 14 residues. The source of the sample is a study of vaccination effects on CD4 cells after COVID-19. Repertoires were generated with immunoSEQ multiplex PCR, while TCRdb's copy carries only in-frame clones and drops some. Of 13,000 to 15,000 clones listed, 76% were seen once; the top ten hold under 30%.

Whole-study results and caveats: Clones arising from infection and from vaccination showed marked clonal contraction late after vaccination.

The sample was CD4+ T cells from PBMCs cultured with HCoV-229E spike peptides, taken before COVID-19 vaccination. This chain links TRBV6-6 with TRBJ2-3, with 9 bases fitting TRBD2. The TCR originated in a human donor who received a COVID-19 vaccine. CDR3 region: CASSPGLASDTQYF. The CDR3 DNA reads as TGTGCCAGCAGTCCCGGACTAGCGTCAGATACGCAGTATTTT.